The entry below describes one TCR beta chain. These data come from a study of technical replicates of blood from a few donors. Profiled with immunoSEQ multiplex PCR; TCRdb holds only in-frame clones, not every one. The top ten clones hold more than 4% of a sample with 50,000 to 65,000 clones, roughly 89% of them seen once. Germline values: CDR1 SEHNR, CDR2 FQNEAQ (reference sequence). The CDR3 totals 14 residues. Germline trimming cut 5 bases from V and 3 bases from J; bases unmatched to any gene: 4. The chain couples TRBV7-9 to TRBJ1-1, with 9 nucleotides matching TRBD1. The receptor was isolated from a human donor in good health. Some clones in this sample may be carry-over from other donors' samples. Material for sequencing was PBMCs. The CDR3 is CASSQTGGHTEAFF. In DNA, the CDR3 is TGTGCCAGCAGCCAGACAGGGGGTCACACTGAAGCTTTCTTT.